What follows describes a single TCR beta chain. As yet, its antigen is unknown. The data derive from a study of cytomegalovirus exposure and HLA in healthy donors. Study in general: The early release's HLA-typed donors yielded some 85 million unique TCRs.

Germline CDR1 is MDHEN and CDR2 is SYDVKM. The CDR3 consists of 14 residues. Trimming stripped 2 bases from V and 0 bases from J, with 7 bases between. The PCR ran on 60 Vbeta and 13 Jbeta primers. This table comes from immunoSEQ multiplex PCR, and its TCRdb copy is limited to in-frame clones, with some not included. Among approximately 100,000 clones, 70% were seen once, and the ten largest hold about a tenth. Study conclusions and caveats: Prediction of most subjects' HLA-A and HLA-B alleles by TCR beta sequences was reportedly accurate.

Input material: PBMCs. This chain links TRBV28 with TRBJ1-1; TRBD1 might be the D (5 bases). This sequence was found in a man aged 40-49 years in good health and CMV-seropositive. CDR3 bases: TGTGCCAGCAGTTTAGACAGAGTGAACACTGAAGCTTTCTTT. Its protein is CASSLDRVNTEAFF.